This is a list of T cell receptor beta chains from one sample in a study of spatial heterogeneity in lung cancer. TCRdb called the 5' RACE reads again in MiXCR, with one record for every CDR3 protein. The sample lists 25,000 or so distinct CDR3 sequences, around 3.2% seen once, with under 30% in the top ten. Source: PBMCs, taken at surgery. Receptors were obtained from a female donor with early-stage non-small cell lung cancer. Each CDR3 is given with its conserved first and last residue. Each record gives: V gene, D gene, clone size, J gene, CDR3 protein, CDR3 DNA. D genes are given only for firm matches. For some rows the clone size is stated as once, few or many, or as a class when expanded; others skip it.

TRBV2	-	many	TRBJ2-3	CASRTDGSTDTQYF	TGTGCCAGCAGAACCGACGGGAGCACAGATACGCAGTATTTT
TRBV23-1	TRBD2	many	TRBJ2-7	CASSQSREGSYEQYF	TGCGCCAGCAGTCAATCCCGGGAGGGCTCCTACGAGCAGTACTTC
TRBV28	-	few	TRBJ2-2	CASSSRGIGELFF	TGTGCCAGCAGTTCCAGGGGAATCGGGGAGCTGTTTTTT
TRBV12-3/TRBV12-4	-	many	TRBJ1-3	CASSLGAGNTIYF	TGTGCCAGCAGCCTAGGAGCTGGAAACACCATATATTTT
TRBV2	-	many	TRBJ2-3	CASRDEVSTDTQYF	TGTGCCAGCCGAGATGAAGTCTCAACAGATACGCAGTATTTT
TRBV2	-	many	TRBJ2-5	CASSDFSERFQETQYF	TGTGCCAGCAGTGATTTCAGCGAGCGGTTCCAAGAGACCCAGTACTTC
TRBV12-3/TRBV12-4	-	-	TRBJ1-5	CASSSRTGNQPQHF	TGTGCCAGCAGTTCTCGGACGGGCAATCAGCCCCAGCATTTT
TRBV20-1	-	many	TRBJ1-5	CSARTDSNQPQHF	TGCAGTGCTAGAACAGATAGCAATCAGCCCCAGCATTTT
TRBV10-1	TRBD1	many	TRBJ2-7	CASSDQGVPSRQYF	TGCGCCAGCAGTGACCAGGGGGTCCCATCCCGCCAGTACTTC
TRBV10-3	-	many	TRBJ2-5	CASSDPQETQYF	TGTGCCAGCAGTGACCCCCAGGAGACCCAGTACTTC
TRBV27	TRBD2	medium-sized	TRBJ2-3	CASSLSRTSGSTDTQYF	TGTGCCAGCAGTTTATCCCGGACTAGCGGGAGTACAGATACGCAGTATTTT
TRBV20-1	-	many	TRBJ2-3	CSAANYLEPSTQYF	TGCAGTGCTGCCAACTACTTAGAGCCGAGTACGCAGTATTTT
TRBV28	-	many	TRBJ2-7	CASSLPYYEQYF	TGTGCCAGCAGTTTACCCTACTACGAGCAGTACTTC
TRBV30	TRBD1	many	TRBJ2-7	CAWSVLGTGQPYEQYF	TGTGCCTGGAGTGTACTTGGGACAGGGCAACCCTACGAGCAGTACTTC
TRBV7-2	-	many	TRBJ2-1	CASSFAGWLEVNEQFF	TGTGCCAGCTCCTTTGCCGGATGGCTAGAGGTAAATGAGCAGTTCTTC
TRBV7-2	-	many	TRBJ2-1	CASSPRTVLAGPPSF	TGTGCCAGCAGCCCGAGGACCGTACTGGCGGGGCCTCCCAGCTTC
TRBV5-6	-	many	TRBJ2-7	CASSRTRQSYEQYF	TGTGCCAGCAGCCGGACTCGACAATCCTACGAGCAGTACTTC
TRBV7-8	-	few	TRBJ2-1	CASSPASEQFF	TGTGCCAGCTCCCCGGCGAGTGAGCAGTTCTTC
TRBV7-8	-	few	TRBJ2-3	CASSDTLGPTDTQYF	TGTGCCAGCAGCGACACACTAGGTCCCACAGATACGCAGTATTTT
TRBV18	TRBD2	many	TRBJ2-1	CASSSGTSGTEVDEQFF	TGTGCCAGCTCATCTGGGACTAGCGGGACTGAAGTAGATGAGCAGTTCTTC